This T cell receptor (beta chain) was profiled in a study of cytomegalovirus exposure and HLA in healthy donors. In the study overall: The 90 to 150 validation repertoires, a later analysis reported, used the same platform as the approximately 730 repertoires from the first cohort.

This clone was seen more than once but under ten times. Its antigen is unknown. Germline-derived CDR1 and CDR2 are SGHRS and YFSETQ. The CDR3 sequence is 13 residues long. Deletions cut 4 bases from V and 0 bases from J, with 7 bases between. General study points: Confirmation in vitro established that three CMV-associated chains were specific for CMV antigens. Cytomegalovirus-associated TCR beta chains were listed, numbering some 180. A subsequent analysis found that TCR clusters from the first cohort also tended to co-occur in the roughly 120 validation repertoires, with approximately 95% of cluster scores above 0.

TCRdb's table, derived via immunoSEQ multiplex PCR, lists solely in-frame clones and lacks some. The table includes 200,000 to 250,000 clones, around 86% detected once. V is TRBV5-1 and J is TRBJ1-1; D remains ambiguous. The sample taken for sequencing was PBMCs. This TCR came from a young woman in good health and CMV-seropositive. The CDR3 DNA is TGCGCCAGCAGCCCGTTTATGAACACTGAAGCTTTCTTT. This codes for CASSPFMNTEAFF.